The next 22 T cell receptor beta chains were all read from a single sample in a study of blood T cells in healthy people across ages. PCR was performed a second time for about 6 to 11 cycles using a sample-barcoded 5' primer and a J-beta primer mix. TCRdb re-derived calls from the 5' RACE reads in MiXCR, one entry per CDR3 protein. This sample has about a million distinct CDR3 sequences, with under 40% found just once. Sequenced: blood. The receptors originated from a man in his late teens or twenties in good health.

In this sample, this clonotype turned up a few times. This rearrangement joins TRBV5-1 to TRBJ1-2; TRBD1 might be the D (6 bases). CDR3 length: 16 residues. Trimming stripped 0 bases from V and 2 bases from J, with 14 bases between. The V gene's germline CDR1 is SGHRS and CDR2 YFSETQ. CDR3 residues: CASSLAGDRRNYGYTF. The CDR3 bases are TGCGCCAGCAGCTTGGCCGGTGACAGGAGAAACTATGGCTACACCTTC.

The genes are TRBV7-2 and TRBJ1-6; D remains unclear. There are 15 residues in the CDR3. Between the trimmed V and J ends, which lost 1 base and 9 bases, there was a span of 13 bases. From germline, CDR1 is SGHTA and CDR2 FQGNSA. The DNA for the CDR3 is TGTGCCAGCAGCTTAGGAACCCCCCGGGGTTCACCCCTCCACTTT. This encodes CASSLGTPRGSPLHF.

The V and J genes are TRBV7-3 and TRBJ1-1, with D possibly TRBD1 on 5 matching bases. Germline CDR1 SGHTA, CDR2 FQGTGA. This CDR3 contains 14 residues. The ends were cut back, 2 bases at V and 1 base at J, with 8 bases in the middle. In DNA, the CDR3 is TGTGCCAGCAGCTTACATGGGACGAACACTGAAGCTTTCTTT. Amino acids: CASSLHGTNTEAFF.

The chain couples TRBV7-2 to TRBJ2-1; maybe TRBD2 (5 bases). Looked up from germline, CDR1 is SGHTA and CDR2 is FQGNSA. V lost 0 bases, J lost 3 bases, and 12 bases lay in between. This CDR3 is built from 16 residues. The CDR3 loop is CASSLALGSGYNEQFF. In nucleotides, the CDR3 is TGTGCCAGCAGCTTAGCGCTAGGCAGCGGCTACAATGAGCAGTTCTTC.

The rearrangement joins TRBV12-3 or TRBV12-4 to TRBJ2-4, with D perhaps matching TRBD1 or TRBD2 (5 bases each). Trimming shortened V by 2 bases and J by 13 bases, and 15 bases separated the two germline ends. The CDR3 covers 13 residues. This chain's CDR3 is CASSLSGKGAQYF. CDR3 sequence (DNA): TGTGCCAGCAGTTTATCGGGAAAAGGGGCGCAGTACTTC.

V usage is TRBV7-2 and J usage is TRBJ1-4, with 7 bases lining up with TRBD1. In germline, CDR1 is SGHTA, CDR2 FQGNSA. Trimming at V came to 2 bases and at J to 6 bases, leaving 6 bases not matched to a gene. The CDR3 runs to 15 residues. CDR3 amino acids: CASSLSGTVYEKLFF. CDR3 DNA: TGTGCCAGCAGCTTAAGCGGGACAGTCTATGAAAAACTGTTTTTT.

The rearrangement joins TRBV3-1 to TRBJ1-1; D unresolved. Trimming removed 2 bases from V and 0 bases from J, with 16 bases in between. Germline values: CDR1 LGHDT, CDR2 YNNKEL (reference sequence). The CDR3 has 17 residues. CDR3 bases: TGTGCCAGCAGCCAATCTACGTCGTTCGGTTTGAACACTGAAGCTTTCTTT. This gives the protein CASSQSTSFGLNTEAFF. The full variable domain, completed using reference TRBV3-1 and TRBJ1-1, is DTAVSQTPKYLVTQMGNDKSIKCEQNLGHDTMYWYKQDSKKFLKIMFSYNNKELIINETVPNRFSPKSPDKAHLNLHINSLELGDSAVYFCASSQSTSFGLNTEAFFGQGTRLTVV.

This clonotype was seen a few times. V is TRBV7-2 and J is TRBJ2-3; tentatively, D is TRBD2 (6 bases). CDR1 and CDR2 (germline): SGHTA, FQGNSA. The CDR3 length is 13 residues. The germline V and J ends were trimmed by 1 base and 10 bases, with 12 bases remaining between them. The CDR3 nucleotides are TGTGCCAGCAGCTTAGAGTCGACTAGAGCGCAGTATTTT. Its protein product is CASSLESTRAQYF.

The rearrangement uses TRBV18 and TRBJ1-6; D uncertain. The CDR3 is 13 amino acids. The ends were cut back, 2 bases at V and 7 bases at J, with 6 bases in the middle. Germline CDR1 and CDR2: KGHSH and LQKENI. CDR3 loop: CASSPFGNSPLHF. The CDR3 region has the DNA TGTGCCAGCTCACCATTTGGGAATTCACCCCTCCACTTT.

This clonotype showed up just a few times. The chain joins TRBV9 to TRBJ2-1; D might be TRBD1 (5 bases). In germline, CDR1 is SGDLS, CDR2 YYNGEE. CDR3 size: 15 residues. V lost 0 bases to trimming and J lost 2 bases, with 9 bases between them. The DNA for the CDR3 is TGTGCCAGCAGCGTAGACCTAGGGGCCTACAATGAGCAGTTCTTC. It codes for CASSVDLGAYNEQFF.

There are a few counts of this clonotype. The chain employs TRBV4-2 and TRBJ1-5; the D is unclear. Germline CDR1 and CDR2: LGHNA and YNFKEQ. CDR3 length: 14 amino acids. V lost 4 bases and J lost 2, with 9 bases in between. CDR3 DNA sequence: TGTGCCAGCAGCCCTTTTAAGGGCAATCAGCCCCAGCATTTT. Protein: CASSPFKGNQPQHF.

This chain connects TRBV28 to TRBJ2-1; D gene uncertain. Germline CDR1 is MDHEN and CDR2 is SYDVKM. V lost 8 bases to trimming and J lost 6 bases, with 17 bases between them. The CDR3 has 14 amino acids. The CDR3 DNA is TGTGCCAGCGGGTGGGGTCCTCCAGGCAATGAGCAGTTCTTC. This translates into CASGWGPPGNEQFF.

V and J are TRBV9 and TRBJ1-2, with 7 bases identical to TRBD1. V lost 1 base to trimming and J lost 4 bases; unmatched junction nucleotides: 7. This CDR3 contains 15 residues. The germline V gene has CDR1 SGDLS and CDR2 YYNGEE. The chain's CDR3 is CASSVRGQASYGYTF. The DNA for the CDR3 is TGTGCCAGCAGCGTACGCGGACAGGCTTCCTATGGCTACACCTTC. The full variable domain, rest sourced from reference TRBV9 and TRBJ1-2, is DSGVTQTPKHLITATGQRVTLRCSPRSGDLSVYWYQQSLDQGLQFLIQYYNGEERAKGNILERFSAQQFPDLHSELNLSSLELGDSALYFCASSVRGQASYGYTFGSGTRLTVV.

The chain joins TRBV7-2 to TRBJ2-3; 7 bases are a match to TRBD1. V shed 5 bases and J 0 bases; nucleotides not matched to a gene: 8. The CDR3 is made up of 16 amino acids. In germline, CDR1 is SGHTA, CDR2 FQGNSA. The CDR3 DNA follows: TGTGCCAGCAGCCACCATGGGACAGCTAGCACAGATACGCAGTATTTT. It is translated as CASSHHGTASTDTQYF.

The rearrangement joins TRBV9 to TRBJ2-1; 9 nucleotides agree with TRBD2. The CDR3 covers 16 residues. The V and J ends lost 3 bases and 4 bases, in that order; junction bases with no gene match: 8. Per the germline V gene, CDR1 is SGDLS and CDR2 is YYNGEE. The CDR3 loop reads CASSERPAGGYNEQFF. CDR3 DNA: TGTGCCAGCAGCGAGCGACCAGCGGGGGGTTACAATGAGCAGTTCTTC.

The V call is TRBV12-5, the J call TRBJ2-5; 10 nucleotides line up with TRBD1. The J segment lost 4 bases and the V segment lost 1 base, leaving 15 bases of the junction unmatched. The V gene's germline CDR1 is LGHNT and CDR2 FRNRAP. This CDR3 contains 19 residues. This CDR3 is CASGLGLKTGTGVRETQYF. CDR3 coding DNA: TGTGCTAGTGGTTTGGGCCTGAAAACCGGGACAGGGGTACGAGAGACCCAGTACTTC.

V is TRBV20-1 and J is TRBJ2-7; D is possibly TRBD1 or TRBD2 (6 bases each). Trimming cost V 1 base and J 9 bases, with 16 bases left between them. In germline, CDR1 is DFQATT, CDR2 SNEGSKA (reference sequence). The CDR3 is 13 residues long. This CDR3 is CSARVSGGPRQYF. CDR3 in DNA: TGCAGTGCTAGAGTCTCCGGGGGCCCTCGGCAGTACTTC.

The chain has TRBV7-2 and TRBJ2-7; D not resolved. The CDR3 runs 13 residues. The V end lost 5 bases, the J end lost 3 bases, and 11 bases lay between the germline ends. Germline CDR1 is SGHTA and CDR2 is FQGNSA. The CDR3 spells CASSPVGHYEQYF. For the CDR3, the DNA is TGTGCCAGCAGCCCGGTTGGGCACTACGAGCAGTACTTC.

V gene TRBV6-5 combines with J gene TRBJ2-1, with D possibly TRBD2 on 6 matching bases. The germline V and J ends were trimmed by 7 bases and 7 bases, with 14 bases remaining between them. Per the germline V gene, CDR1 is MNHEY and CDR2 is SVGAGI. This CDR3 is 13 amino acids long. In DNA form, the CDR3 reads TGTGCCAGCAAGCCGGGACTGAGTAATGAGCAGTTCTTC. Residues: CASKPGLSNEQFF.

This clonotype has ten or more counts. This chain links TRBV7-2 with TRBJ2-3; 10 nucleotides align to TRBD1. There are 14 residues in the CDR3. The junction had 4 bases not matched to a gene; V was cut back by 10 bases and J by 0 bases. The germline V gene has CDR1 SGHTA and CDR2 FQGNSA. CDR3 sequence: CATGQGVSTDTQYF. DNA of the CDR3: TGTGCCACCGGACAGGGGGTGAGCACAGATACGCAGTATTTT.

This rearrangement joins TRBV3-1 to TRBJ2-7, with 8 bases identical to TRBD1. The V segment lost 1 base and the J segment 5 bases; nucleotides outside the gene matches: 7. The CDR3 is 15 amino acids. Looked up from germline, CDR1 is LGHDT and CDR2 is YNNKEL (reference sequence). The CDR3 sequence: CASSQGQGAFDEQYF. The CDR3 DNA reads TGTGCCAGCAGCCAAGGGCAGGGGGCTTTCGACGAGCAGTACTTC.

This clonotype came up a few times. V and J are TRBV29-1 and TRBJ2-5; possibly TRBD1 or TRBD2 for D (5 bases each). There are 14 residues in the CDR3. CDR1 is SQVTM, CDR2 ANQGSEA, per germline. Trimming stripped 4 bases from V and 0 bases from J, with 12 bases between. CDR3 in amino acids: CSVAGTPYQETQYF. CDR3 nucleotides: TGCAGCGTTGCAGGGACCCCGTACCAAGAGACCCAGTACTTC. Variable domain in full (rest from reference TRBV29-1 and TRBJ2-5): SAVISQKPSRDICQRGTSLTIQCQVDSQVTMMFWYRQQPGQSLTLIATANQGSEATYESGFVIDKFPISRPNLTFSTLTVSNMSPEDSSIYLCSVAGTPYQETQYFGPGTRLLVL.